This T cell receptor (beta chain) was sequenced during a study of blood T cell repertoires in COVID-19 (TCRdb year 2020). About the investigation overall: Samples from collaborators originated in the United States, Italy and Spain and spanned both the acute and convalescent phases of COVID-19. Samples were obtained from the ongoing ImmuneRACE study (first 160 participants) and from over 1,000 subjects provided by 6 global collaborators. HLA class I and class II types, where available, came from metadata supplied by the sample provider rather than from assay-based typing. The prospective study material was composed of cDNA or gDNA derived from T cells, B-cell-depleted T cells, or PBMCs. A freely available public database, intended as a resource for researchers studying the immune response to SARS-CoV-2, is where the repertoires were released. Nearly every sample came with metadata listing a de-identified subject ID, COVID-19 status, age in years and sex. The dataset comprised deeply sampled blood TCRbeta repertoires from subjects exposed to, actively infected with, or recovered from COVID-19.

The full study reports these points: The amount of clinical and demographic metadata varied by source and participant and was provided uncurated.

TCRbeta CDR3 regions were amplified from genomic DNA using the immunoSEQ Assay, a bias-controlled multiplex PCR. For the original study's pipeline: Nucleated cell counts per sample were estimated from amplification of reference gene primers within the assay. To quantify the absolute abundance of each unique TCRbeta CDR3 rearrangement, sequence reads were collapsed and filtered. For each sample, productive Simpson clonality was calculated as the square root of Simpson's diversity index over productive rearrangements. Here the immuneACCESS table is served through TCRdb, limited to in-frame sequences with V and J called. Missing clones are a known gap in these copies; in checked studies unresolved V genes cover under half, and the rest lacks a known reason. The DNA gave D and trimming, while V, J and clone size come from that table. This sample gives over 50,000 clones in total; 91% of them show up just once. The ten largest clones take up approximately 7% of the sample.

V sheds 4 bases and J sheds 2 bases, leaving 10 bases between their ends. The CDR3 runs 14 residues from the cysteine to the phenylalanine. Only CDR3 DNA remains: 42 bases, in frame from the first base. As encoded in the germline V gene, CDR1 is MNHEY while CDR2 is SVGAGI. Worth noting for this clone: The antigen it binds to is not known. Within one base of it there is no much larger clone, and no base qualities were kept.

The collaborating institutions used their own protocols to collect whole blood in K2EDTA tubes. Collaborator samples were shipped for TCRbeta analysis as frozen whole blood, isolated PBMCs, or DNA extracted from either sample type. In this chain, TRBV6-5 is recombined with TRBJ2-3, and perhaps TRBD2 as D gene, on 5 matching bases. The clonotype originates from a woman aged 55-70 years with active or convalescent COVID-19. Sample: peripheral blood. Here the CDR3 is given as CASSFGKDTDTQYF. The sequenced DNA is TGTGCCAGCAGTTTCGGGAAAGACACAGATACGCAGTATTTT.